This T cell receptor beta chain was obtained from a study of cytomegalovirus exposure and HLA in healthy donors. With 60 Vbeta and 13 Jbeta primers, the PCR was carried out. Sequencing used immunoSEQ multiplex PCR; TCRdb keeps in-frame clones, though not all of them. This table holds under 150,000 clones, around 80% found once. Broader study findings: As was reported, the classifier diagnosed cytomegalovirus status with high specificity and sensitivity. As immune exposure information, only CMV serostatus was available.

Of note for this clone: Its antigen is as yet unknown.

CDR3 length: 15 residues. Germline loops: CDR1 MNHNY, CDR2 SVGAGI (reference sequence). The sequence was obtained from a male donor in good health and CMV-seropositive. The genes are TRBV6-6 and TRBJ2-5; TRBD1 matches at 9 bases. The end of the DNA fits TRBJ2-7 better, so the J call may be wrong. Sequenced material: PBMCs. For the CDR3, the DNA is TGTGCCAGCAGCCTTCTGACAGGGGGGAACTACGAGCAGTACTTC. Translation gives CASSLLTGGNYEQYF.